This TCR beta chain was profiled in a study of graft-versus-host responses after intestinal transplantation (dated by TCRdb to about 2021). With regard to the full study: Multivisceral, liver-intestinal, or isolated intestinal transplants were received by the recipients. Rather than being sequenced by the commercial service, samples from a few later patients were sequenced in-house on an Illumina MiSeq and processed with MiXCR. Bulk TCR-beta CDR3 sequencing was used to track graft-versus-host and host-versus-graft alloreactive T cell clones in the graft, circulation and bone marrow after intestinal transplantation. To identify alloreactive clones, pre-transplant mixed lymphocyte reaction products were sequenced and compared with unstimulated pre-transplant donor and recipient T cells. The cohort enrolled about two dozen intestinal transplant recipients including one retransplant, and a few patients lacking pretransplant specimens were excluded. All recipients received anti-thymocyte globulin induction followed by maintenance tacrolimus and steroids for two to four years. A peak of at least 4% donor T cells among recipient peripheral blood mononuclear cells was the definition used for donor T cell macrochimerism. The research as a whole found: GvH clones were found in recipient bone marrow, and some of the GvH clones appeared earlier in ileal mucosa or blood, which is consistent with an intestinal mucosal origin. Conclusions were limited by the relatively low number and heterogeneity of intestinal transplant patients. Patients with donor T cell macrochimerism had high GvH to HvG T cell clonal ratios in their allografts. Early after transplant, declines in HvG clones were associated with peak levels of circulating GvH clones.

Remarks on this clone: Its antigen is not yet known. Nothing much larger sits one base from this clone, and base qualities are not available.

This specimen's time point label, per the study, means: cells obtained before transplantation from donor or recipient. CD3+CD4+ and CD3+CD8+ populations were FACS-sorted from unstimulated pre-transplant donor and recipient cells taken from spleen or lymph nodes. CDR1 and CDR2, per the germline V gene, are MNHEY and SVGAGI. The CDR3 sequence holds 14 residues, the cysteine and phenylalanine included. Only CDR3 DNA remains: 42 bases, in frame from the first base. V is trimmed back by 6 bases and J by 5 bases, and the junction contains 4 bases that no gene match accounts for. The receptor library was made with the immunoSEQ multiplex PCR assay. In most patients, genomic DNA was isolated using the Qiagen DNeasy Blood and Tissue Kit and sent frozen to Adaptive Biotechnologies for TCR sequencing. Adaptive Biotechnologies carried out high-throughput TCR-beta CDR3 sequencing of genomic DNA for most patients. Per the original workflow: TCR sequencing data for 15 to 20 patients were retrieved from Adaptive's ImmunoSEQ software; three other patients were processed with MiXCR and VDJtools. To correct CD4 versus CD8 sorting errors, any sequence found in both subsets at a frequency ratio below 5:1 was removed. CDR3 nucleotide sequences shared between donor and recipient were removed because their origin could not be assigned. To count as alloreactive, a clone needed at least 2-fold expansion over unstimulated cells and a minimum CFSE-low frequency of 0.002% (template counts) or 0.001% (read counts). Mappable clones were those detected in sequenced pre-transplant spleen, lymph node, or MLR CFSE-low populations of the donor or recipient. The cumulative frequency of alloreactive clones was calculated as a percentage of all sequences, weighted by copy number. The table comes from immuneACCESS by way of TCRdb, which keeps in-frame sequences with V and J called. Part of the clones is missing from these tables; in studies checked, under half for an unresolved V gene and the rest for unknown reasons. V and J calls and clone size are as listed in that table; D and trimming were resolved from the DNA. Present in this sample are 100,000 to 140,000 clones, 87% of which were seen just once. Together, the top ten hold about 0.75% of the sample.

The sequence links TRBV6-5 to TRBJ1-4; 9 of the junction bases match TRBD1. The TCR sequence derives from a human donor who was the organ donor for an intestinal transplant. Sequencing used unstimulated CD4+ T cells sorted from spleen or lymph node cells, obtained before transplant. CDR3 region: CASRDRGRNEKLFF. The base sequence is TGTGCCAGCAGGGACAGGGGAAGAAATGAAAAACTGTTTTTT.